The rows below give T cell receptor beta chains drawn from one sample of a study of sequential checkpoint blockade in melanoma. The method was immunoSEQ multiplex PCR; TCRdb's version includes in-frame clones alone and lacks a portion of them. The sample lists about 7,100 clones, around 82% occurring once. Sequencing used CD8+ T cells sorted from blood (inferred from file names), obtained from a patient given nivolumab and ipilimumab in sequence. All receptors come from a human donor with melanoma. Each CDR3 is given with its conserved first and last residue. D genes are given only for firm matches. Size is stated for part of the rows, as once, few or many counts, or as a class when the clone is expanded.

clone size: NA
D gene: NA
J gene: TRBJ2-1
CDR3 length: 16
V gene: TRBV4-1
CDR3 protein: CASSQDLGSSSYEQFF
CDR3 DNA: TGCGCCAGCAGCCAAGATCTAGGTAGTTCTAGCTATGAGCAGTTCTTC

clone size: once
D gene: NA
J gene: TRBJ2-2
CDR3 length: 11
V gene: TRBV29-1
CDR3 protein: CSVAASGELFF
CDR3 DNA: TGCAGCGTCGCCGCGTCCGGGGAGCTGTTTTTT

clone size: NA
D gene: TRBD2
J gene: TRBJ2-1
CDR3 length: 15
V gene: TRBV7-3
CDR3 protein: CASSHGTSYWNEQFF
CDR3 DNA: TGTGCCAGCAGCCACGGGACTAGTTATTGGAATGAGCAGTTCTTC

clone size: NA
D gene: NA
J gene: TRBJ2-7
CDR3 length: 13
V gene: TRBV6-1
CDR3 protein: CASSSFRGWEQYF
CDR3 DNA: TGTGCCAGCAGTTCTTTTAGGGGCTGGGAGCAGTACTTC

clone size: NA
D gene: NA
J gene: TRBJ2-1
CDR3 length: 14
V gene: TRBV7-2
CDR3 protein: CASSLVRESPEQFF
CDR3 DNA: TGTGCCAGCAGCTTAGTACGGGAGTCCCCGGAGCAGTTCTTC

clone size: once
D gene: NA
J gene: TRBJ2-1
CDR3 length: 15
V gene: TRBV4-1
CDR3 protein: CASSQVSGSYNEQFF
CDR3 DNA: TGCGCCAGCAGCCAAGTAAGCGGTTCCTACAATGAGCAGTTCTTC

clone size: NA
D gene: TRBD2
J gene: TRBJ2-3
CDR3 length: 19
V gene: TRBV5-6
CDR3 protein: CASSLSVGTSGPSTDTQYF
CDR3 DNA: TGTGCCAGCAGCTTGTCGGTCGGGACTAGCGGTCCTAGCACAGATACGCAGTATTTT

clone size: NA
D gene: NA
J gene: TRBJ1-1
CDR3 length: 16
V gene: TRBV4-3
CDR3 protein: CASSQGQGSVGTEAFF
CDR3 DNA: TGCGCCAGCAGCCAAGGGCAGGGGAGTGTGGGCACTGAAGCTTTCTTT

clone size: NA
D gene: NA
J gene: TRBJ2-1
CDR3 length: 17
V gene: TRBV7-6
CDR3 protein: CASSLEAGRSSYNEQFF
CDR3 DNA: TGTGCCAGCAGCTTAGAAGCAGGGCGGAGCTCCTACAATGAGCAGTTCTTC

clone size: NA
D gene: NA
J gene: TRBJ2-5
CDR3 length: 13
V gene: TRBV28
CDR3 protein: CASSLLPNRGRYF
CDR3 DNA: TGTGCCAGCAGTTTATTACCCAATAGGGGGAGGTACTTC

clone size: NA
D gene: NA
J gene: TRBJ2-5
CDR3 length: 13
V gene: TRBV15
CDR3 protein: CATSNDIPETQYF
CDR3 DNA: TGTGCCACCAGCAACGACATCCCGGAGACCCAGTACTTC

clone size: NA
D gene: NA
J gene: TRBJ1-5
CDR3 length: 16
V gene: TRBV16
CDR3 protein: CASSQRLDTSGGPQHF
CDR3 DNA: TGTGCCAGCAGCCAGCGGTTGGACACCAGCGGGGGGCCCCAGCATTTT

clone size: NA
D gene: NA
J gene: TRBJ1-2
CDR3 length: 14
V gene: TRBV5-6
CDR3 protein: CASSFGQLRGGYTF
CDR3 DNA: TGTGCCAGCAGCTTCGGACAACTCAGAGGTGGCTACACCTTC

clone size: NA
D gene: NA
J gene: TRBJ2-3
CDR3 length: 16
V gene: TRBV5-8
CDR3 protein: CASSSVRGLSTDTQYF
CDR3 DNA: TGTGCCAGCAGCTCGGTCAGGGGTCTTAGCACAGATACGCAGTATTTT

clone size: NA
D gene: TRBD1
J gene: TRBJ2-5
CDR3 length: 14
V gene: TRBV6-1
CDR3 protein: CASSVSQGEETQYF
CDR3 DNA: TGTGCCAGCAGTGTCTCTCAGGGGGAAGAGACCCAGTACTTC

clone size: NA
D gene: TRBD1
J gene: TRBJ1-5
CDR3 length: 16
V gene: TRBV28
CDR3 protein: CASSLAGGFDNQPQHF
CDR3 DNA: TGTGCCAGCAGTTTAGCAGGGGGCTTTGACAATCAGCCCCAGCATTTT

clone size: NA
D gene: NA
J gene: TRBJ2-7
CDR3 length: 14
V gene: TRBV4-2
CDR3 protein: CASSQETTSYEQYF
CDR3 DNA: TGTGCCAGCAGCCAAGAGACGACTAGCTACGAGCAGTACTTC

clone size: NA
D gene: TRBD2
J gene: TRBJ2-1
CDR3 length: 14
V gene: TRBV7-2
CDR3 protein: CASKGAGFPNEQFF
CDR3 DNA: TGTGCCAGCAAGGGAGCGGGGTTCCCGAATGAGCAGTTCTTC

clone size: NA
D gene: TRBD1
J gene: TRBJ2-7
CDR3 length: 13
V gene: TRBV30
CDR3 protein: CAWSITGGSKQYF
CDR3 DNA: TGTGCCTGGAGTATCACAGGGGGCTCCAAGCAGTACTTC

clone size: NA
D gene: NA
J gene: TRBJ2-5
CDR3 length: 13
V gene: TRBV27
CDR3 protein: CASSLGGGTAQYF
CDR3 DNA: TGTGCCAGCAGTTTAGGAGGGGGGACAGCCCAGTACTTC

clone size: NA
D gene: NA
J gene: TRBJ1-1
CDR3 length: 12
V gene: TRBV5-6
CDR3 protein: CASSPQGLEAFF
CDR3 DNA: TGTGCCAGCAGCCCGCAGGGTCTTGAAGCTTTCTTT

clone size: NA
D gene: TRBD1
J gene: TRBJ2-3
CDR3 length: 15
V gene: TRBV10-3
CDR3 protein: CAIGGQGALTDTQYF
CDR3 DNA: TGTGCCATCGGAGGGCAGGGGGCTTTGACAGATACGCAGTATTTT

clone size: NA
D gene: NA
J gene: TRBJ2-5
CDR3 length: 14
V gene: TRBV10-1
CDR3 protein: CASTGQHRPRTQYF
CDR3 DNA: TGCGCCAGCACAGGGCAACACCGCCCAAGGACCCAGTACTTC

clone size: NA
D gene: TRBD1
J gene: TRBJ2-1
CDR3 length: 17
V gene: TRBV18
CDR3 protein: CASSPRPGQSSYNEQFF
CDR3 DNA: TGTGCCAGCTCACCACGGCCGGGACAGAGCTCCTACAATGAGCAGTTCTTC

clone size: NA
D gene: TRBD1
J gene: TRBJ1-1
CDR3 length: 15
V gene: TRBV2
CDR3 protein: CASRGQGLLNTEAFF
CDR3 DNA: TGTGCCAGCAGGGGACAGGGTTTACTTAACACTGAAGCTTTCTTT

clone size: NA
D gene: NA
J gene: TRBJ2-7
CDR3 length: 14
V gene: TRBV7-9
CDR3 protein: CASSSVIHYYEQYF
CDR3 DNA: TGTGCCAGCAGCTCAGTTATCCACTACTACGAGCAGTACTTC

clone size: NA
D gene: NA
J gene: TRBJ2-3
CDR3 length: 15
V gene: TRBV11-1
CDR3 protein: CASSLEWSGADTQYF
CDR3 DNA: TGTGCCAGCAGCTTAGAGTGGTCGGGAGCGGATACGCAGTATTTT

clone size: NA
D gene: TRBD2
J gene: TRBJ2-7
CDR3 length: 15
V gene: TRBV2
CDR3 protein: CASSALAGEGYEQYF
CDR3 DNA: TGTGCCAGCAGCGCACTAGCGGGGGAGGGGTACGAGCAGTACTTC

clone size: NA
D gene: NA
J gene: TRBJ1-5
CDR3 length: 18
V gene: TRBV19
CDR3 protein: CASSIGGWGRGGNQPQHF
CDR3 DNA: TGTGCCAGTAGTATAGGAGGCTGGGGGAGGGGTGGCAATCAGCCCCAGCATTTT

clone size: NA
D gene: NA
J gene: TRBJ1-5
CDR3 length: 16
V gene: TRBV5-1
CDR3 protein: CASSWGPGDSNQPQHF
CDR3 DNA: TGCGCCAGCAGCTGGGGCCCAGGGGATAGCAATCAGCCCCAGCATTTT

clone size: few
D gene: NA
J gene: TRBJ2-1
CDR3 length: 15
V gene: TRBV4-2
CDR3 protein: CASSQARGAYNEQFF
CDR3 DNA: TGTGCCAGCAGCCAAGCCAGGGGGGCCTACAATGAGCAGTTCTTC

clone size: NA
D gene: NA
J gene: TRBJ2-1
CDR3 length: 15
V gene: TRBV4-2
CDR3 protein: CASSQVLQGWDEQFF
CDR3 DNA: TGTGCCAGCAGCCAAGTCTTGCAGGGTTGGGATGAGCAGTTCTTC

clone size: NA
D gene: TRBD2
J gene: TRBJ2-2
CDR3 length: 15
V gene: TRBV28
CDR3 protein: CASSSGTSVFGELFF
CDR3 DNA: TGTGCCAGCAGTTCCGGGACTAGCGTCTTCGGGGAGCTGTTTTTT

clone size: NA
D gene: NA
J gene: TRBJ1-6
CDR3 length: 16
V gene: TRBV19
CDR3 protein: CASRNIRAGIGSPLHF
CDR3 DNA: TGTGCCAGTAGAAATATTAGGGCAGGGATTGGGTCACCCCTCCACTTT

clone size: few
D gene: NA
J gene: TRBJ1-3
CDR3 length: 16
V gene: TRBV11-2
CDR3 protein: CASSTLGQRIGNTIYF
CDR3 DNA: TGTGCCAGCAGCACTCTAGGACAAAGGATTGGAAACACCATATATTTT

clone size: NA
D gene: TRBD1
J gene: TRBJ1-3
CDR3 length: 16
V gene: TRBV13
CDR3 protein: CASRGTGGLSGNTIYF
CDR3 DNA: TGTGCCAGCAGGGGGACAGGGGGGTTGTCTGGAAACACCATATATTTT

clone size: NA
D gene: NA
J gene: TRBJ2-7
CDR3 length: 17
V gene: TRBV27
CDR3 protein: CASSPGVGAFFSYEQYF
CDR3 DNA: TGTGCCAGCAGTCCCGGCGTAGGAGCTTTTTTCTCCTACGAGCAGTACTTC

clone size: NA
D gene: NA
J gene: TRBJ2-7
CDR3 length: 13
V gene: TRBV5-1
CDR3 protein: CASSVTSSYEQYF
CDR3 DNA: TGCGCCAGCAGCGTGACTAGTAGCTACGAGCAGTACTTC

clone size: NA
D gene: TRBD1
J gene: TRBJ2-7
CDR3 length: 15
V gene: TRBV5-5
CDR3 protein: CASSLYPGQGWEQYF
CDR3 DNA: TGTGCCAGCAGCCTATACCCGGGACAGGGTTGGGAGCAGTACTTC

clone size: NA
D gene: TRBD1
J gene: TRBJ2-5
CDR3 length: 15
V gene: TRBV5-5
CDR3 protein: CASSAPGQGSETQYF
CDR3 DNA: TGTGCCAGCAGCGCCCCGGGACAGGGGTCAGAGACCCAGTACTTC

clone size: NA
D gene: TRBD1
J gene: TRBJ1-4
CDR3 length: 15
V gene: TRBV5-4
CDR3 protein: CASSLVTGGPGKLFF
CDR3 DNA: TGTGCCAGCAGCTTGGTGACAGGGGGACCCGGAAAACTGTTTTTT

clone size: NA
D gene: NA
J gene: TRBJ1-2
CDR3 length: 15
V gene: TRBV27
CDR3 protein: CASSLSIWQGSGYTF
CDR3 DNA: TGTGCCAGCAGTTTATCCATCTGGCAGGGAAGCGGCTACACCTTC

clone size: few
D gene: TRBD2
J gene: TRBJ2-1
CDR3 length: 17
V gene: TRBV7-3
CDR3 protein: CASSPAAGGPSYNEQFF
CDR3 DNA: TGTGCCAGCAGCCCAGCTGCGGGAGGGCCCTCCTACAATGAGCAGTTCTTC

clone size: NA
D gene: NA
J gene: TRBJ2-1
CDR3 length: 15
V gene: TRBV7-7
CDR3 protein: CASSLSVLAYNEQFF
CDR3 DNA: TGTGCTAGCAGCTTGTCGGTACTCGCCTACAATGAGCAGTTCTTC

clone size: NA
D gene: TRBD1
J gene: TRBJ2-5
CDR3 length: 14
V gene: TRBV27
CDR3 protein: CASRSQGAGETQYF
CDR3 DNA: TGTGCCAGCAGATCCCAGGGGGCAGGGGAGACCCAGTACTTC

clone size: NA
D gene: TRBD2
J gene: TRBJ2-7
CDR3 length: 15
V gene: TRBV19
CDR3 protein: CASSTTSGNPYEQYF
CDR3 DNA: TGTGCCAGTAGTACCACTAGCGGGAATCCCTACGAGCAGTACTTC